This TCR beta chain was retrieved from a study of T cells after yellow fever vaccination. Study summary: The SMART-Seq v4 Ultra Low Input method served to prepare the low-cell-number fractions.

The study's findings and limits: CD4 and CD8 compartments shared a small share of clonotypes. In post-booster samples, most primary-vaccination clones reappeared (approximately 96% CD4, 88% CD8).

The CDR3 is made up of 18 amino acids. Trimming removed 5 bases from V and 6 bases from J; junction bases left unmatched: 12. Germline lookup yields CDR1 SGHRS and CDR2 YFSETQ. The TCR cDNA carried a universal primer site and UMIs from 5'RACE template switching. TCRdb used MiXCR to reprocess the 5' RACE reads, holding one entry per CDR3 protein. The table includes hundreds of thousands of distinct CDR3 sequences, 15% to 20% detected once. This clonotype was seen only a few times. No antigen is known for it. V is TRBV5-1 and J is TRBJ2-1; 15 nucleotides line up with TRBD2. Specimen: PBMCs, collected 15 days after the yellow fever booster vaccination. This clonotype originated in a man between 25 and 39 years old who received the YFV17D yellow fever vaccine. CDR3 sequence (DNA): TGCGCCAGCAGAGGACTAGCGGGAGGGCCTAGGGATCTCAATGAGCAGTTCTTC. Its protein product is CASRGLAGGPRDLNEQFF.